This paragraph reports one T cell receptor beta chain. The CDR3 runs to 13 residues. Germline CDR1 WSHSY, CDR2 SAAADI. V was clipped by 6 bases and J by 1 base, with 9 bases between them. Original analysis: Amplification of reference gene primers was used by the study to estimate nucleated cell counts. Clones were read by immunoSEQ multiplex PCR, and TCRdb kept only the in-frame ones, dropping some. D and trimming were read from the DNA, whereas the V and J calls and clone size are those reported in that table. Of around 250,000 clones listed, about 88% are singletons. This record belongs to a study of blood T cell repertoires in COVID-19. About the research overall: Researchers got acute and convalescent COVID-19 samples from the United States, Italy and Spain. T cells, B-cell-depleted T cells, or PBMCs supplied cDNA or gDNA.

This clonotype originated in a woman aged 65 to 85 with active or convalescent COVID-19. The sequenced material came from peripheral blood. The V gene is TRBV10-2, the J gene TRBJ1-1; tentatively, D is TRBD1 (6 bases). CDR3 sequence: CASRQGRNTEAFF. Here the CDR3 DNA reads TGCGCCAGCAGACAGGGAAGGAACACTGAAGCTTTCTTT.